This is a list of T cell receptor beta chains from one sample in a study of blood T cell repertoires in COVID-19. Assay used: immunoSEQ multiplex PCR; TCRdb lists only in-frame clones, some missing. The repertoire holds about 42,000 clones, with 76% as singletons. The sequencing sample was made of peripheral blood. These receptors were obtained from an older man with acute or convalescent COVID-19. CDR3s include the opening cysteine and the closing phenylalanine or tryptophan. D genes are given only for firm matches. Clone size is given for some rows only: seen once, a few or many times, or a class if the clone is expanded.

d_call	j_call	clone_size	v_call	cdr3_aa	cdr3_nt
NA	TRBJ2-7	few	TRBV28	CASIADSSSYEQYF	TGTGCCAGCATCGCGGACAGTTCTTCCTACGAGCAGTACTTC
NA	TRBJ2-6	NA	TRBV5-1	CASSLPSDVLTF	TGCGCCAGCAGCCTCCCCTCGGACGTCCTGACTTTC
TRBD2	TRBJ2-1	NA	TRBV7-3	CASSSGLAGGPEFF	TGTGCCAGCAGCTCCGGACTAGCGGGGGGGCCGGAGTTCTTC
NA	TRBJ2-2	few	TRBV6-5	CASGEVVDGELFF	TGTGCCAGCGGGGAGGTAGTAGACGGGGAGCTGTTTTTT
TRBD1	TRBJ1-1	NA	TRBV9	CASSVTGANTEAFF	TGTGCCAGCAGCGTGACAGGGGCTAACACTGAAGCTTTCTTT
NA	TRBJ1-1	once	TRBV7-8	CASSLQEVLTEAFF	TGTGCCAGCAGCTTACAGGAGGTGTTAACTGAAGCTTTCTTT
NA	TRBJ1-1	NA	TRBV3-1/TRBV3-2	CASSPQGTEAFF	TGTGCCAGCAGCCCCCAGGGTACTGAAGCTTTCTTT
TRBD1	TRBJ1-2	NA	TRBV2	CASKIRQGVFGYTF	TGTGCCAGCAAAATTCGACAGGGGGTTTTTGGCTACACCTTC
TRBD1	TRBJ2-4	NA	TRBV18	CASSLRDRGNIQYF	TGTGCCAGCTCACTCCGGGACAGGGGAAACATTCAGTACTTC
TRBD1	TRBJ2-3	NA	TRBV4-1	CASSQSKTGGTDTQYF	TGCGCCAGCAGCCAGTCCAAGACAGGGGGGACAGATACGCAGTATTTT
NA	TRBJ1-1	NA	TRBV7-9	CASSLGGLGTEAFF	TGTGCCAGCAGCTTAGGGGGGCTTGGGACTGAAGCTTTCTTT
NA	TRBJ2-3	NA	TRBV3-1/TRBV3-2	CASSQEEDTQYF	TGTGCCAGCAGCCAAGAAGAGGATACGCAGTATTTT
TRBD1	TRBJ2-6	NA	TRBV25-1	CASSRQGTGANVLTF	TGTGCCAGCAGTCGACAGGGGACTGGGGCCAACGTCCTGACTTTC
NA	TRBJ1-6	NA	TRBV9	CASSVASKGGSPLHF	TGTGCCAGCAGCGTAGCCTCAAAAGGGGGTTCACCCCTCCACTTT
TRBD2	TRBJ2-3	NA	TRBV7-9	CASSPRLAGDTDTQYF	TGTGCCAGCAGCCCCCGACTAGCGGGAGACACAGATACGCAGTATTTT
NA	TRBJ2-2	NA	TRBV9	CASSVALGGVGELFF	TGTGCCAGCAGCGTAGCTTTAGGGGGGGTCGGGGAGCTGTTTTTT
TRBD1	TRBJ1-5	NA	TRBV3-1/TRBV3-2	CASSDRDSNQPQHF	TGTGCCAGCAGCGACAGGGACAGCAATCAGCCCCAGCATTTT
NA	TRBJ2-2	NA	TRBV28	CASRYYANTGELFF	TGTGCCAGCAGATACTACGCGAACACCGGGGAGCTGTTTTTT
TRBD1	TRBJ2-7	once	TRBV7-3	CASSSGQGAGEQYF	TGTGCCAGCAGCTCGGGACAGGGGGCGGGGGAGCAGTACTTC
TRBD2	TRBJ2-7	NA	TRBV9	CASSVTAGGPGGEQYF	TGTGCCAGCAGCGTAACAGCGGGAGGGCCAGGGGGGGAGCAGTACTTC
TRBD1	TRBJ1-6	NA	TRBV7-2	CASSFSGGYNSPLHF	TGTGCCAGCAGCTTTTCAGGGGGCTATAATTCACCCCTCCACTTT
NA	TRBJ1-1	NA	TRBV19	CASTRGGELTEAFF	TGTGCCAGTACCCGGGGAGGAGAACTGACTGAAGCTTTCTTT
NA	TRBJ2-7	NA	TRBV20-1	CSASTARISSYEQYF	TGCAGTGCTAGTACCGCGAGGATAAGCTCCTACGAGCAGTACTTC
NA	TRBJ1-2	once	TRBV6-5	CASTNEGHSGYGYTF	TGTGCCAGCACCAACGAGGGACATTCAGGCTATGGCTACACCTTC
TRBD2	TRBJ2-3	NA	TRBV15	CATSHDTRLAGGTDTQYF	TGTGCCACCAGCCACGATACACGACTAGCGGGAGGCACAGATACGCAGTATTTT
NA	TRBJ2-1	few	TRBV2	CASRLDSYNEQFF	TGTGCCAGCCGACTAGACTCCTACAATGAGCAGTTCTTC
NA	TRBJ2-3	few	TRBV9	CASSVQGGDTQYF	TGTGCCAGCAGCGTCCAGGGCGGAGATACGCAGTATTTT
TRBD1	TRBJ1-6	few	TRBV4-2	CASSQQPWTGSGNSPLHF	TGTGCCAGCAGCCAACAACCTTGGACAGGGAGCGGTAATTCACCCCTCCACTTT
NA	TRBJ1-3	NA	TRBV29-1	CSVDFPGHSGNTIYF	TGCAGCGTTGACTTTCCAGGGCACTCTGGAAACACCATATATTTT
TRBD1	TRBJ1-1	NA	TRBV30	CAWRPFGTGGTEAFF	TGTGCCTGGAGGCCTTTCGGGACAGGGGGCACTGAAGCTTTCTTT
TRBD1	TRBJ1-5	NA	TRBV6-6	CASSYSQGAGQPQHF	TGTGCCAGCAGTTACTCACAGGGGGCGGGACAGCCCCAGCATTTT
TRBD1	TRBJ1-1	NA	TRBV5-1	CASRDRSMNTEAFF	TGCGCCAGCAGGGACAGGAGCATGAACACTGAAGCTTTCTTT
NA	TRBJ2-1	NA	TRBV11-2	CASSLLLRQATYNEQFF	TGTGCCAGCAGCTTATTATTGCGACAGGCTACCTACAATGAGCAGTTCTTC
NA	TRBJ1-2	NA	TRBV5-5	CASSWGLTVNYGYTF	TGTGCCAGCAGCTGGGGCCTGACGGTTAACTATGGCTACACCTTC
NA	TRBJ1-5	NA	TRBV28	CASSRQSYQPQHF	TGTGCCAGCAGTAGACAGTCATATCAGCCCCAGCATTTT
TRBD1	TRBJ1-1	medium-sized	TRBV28	CASGDRDRAFF	TGTGCCAGCGGCGACAGGGATCGAGCTTTCTTT
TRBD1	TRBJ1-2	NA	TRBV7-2	CASSPDRAPYGYTF	TGTGCCAGCAGCCCGGACAGGGCCCCATATGGCTACACCTTC
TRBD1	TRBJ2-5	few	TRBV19	CASSIGTAETQYF	TGTGCCAGTAGTATTGGGACAGCAGAGACCCAGTACTTC
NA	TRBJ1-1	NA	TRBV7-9	CASTWGGRTEAFF	TGTGCCAGCACCTGGGGGGGGCGAACTGAAGCTTTCTTT
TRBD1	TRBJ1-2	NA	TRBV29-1	CSVAGGNNYGYTF	TGCAGCGTTGCAGGGGGCAATAACTATGGCTACACCTTC
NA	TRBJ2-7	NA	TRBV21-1	CASSKWGDRAHEQYF	TGTGCCAGCAGCAAATGGGGGGACAGGGCCCACGAGCAGTACTTC
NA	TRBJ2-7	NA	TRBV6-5	CASTRTGDYEQYF	TGTGCCAGCACTCGGACGGGAGACTACGAGCAGTACTTC
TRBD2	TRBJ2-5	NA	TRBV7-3	CASSPGGQETQYF	TGTGCCAGCAGCCCGGGGGGGCAAGAGACCCAGTACTTC
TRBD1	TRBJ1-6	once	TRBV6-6	CASSIPGTGASPLHF	TGTGCCAGCAGTATACCCGGGACAGGGGCCTCACCCCTCCACTTT
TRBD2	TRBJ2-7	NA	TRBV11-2	CASSLGRGGQGEQYF	TGTGCCAGCAGCTTGGGGCGGGGGGGCCAAGGCGAGCAGTACTTC
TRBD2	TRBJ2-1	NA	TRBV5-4	CASSPGDRGGSCEQFF	TGTGCCAGCAGCCCGGGGGATCGCGGGGGGAGTTGTGAGCAGTTCTTC
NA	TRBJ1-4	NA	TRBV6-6	CASTFRGDEKLFF	TGTGCCAGCACCTTTCGTGGAGATGAAAAACTGTTTTTT
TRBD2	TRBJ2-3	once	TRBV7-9	CASTMRRGGGDTQYF	TGTGCCAGCACAATGCGGCGGGGGGGCGGAGATACGCAGTATTTT
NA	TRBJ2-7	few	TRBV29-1	CSVYGGVEQYF	TGCAGCGTTTACGGAGGGGTCGAGCAGTACTTC
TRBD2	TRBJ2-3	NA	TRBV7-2	CASSFSGVGAQYF	TGTGCCAGCAGCTTCAGCGGGGTCGGGGCGCAGTATTTT
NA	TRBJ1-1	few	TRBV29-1	CSVAPQANTEAFF	TGCAGCGTTGCCCCACAGGCCAACACTGAAGCTTTCTTT
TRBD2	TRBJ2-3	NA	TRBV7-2	CASSLALAGGLHTQYF	TGTGCCAGCAGCTTAGCCCTAGCGGGGGGTTTGCATACGCAGTATTTT
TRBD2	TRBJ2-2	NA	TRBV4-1	CASSQVLAGATGELFF	TGCGCCAGCAGCCAAGTCCTAGCGGGAGCCACCGGGGAGCTGTTTTTT